This TCR beta chain appears in the sequencing data of a study of human T cells and chemical hapten exposure. This CDR3 comprises 18 residues. V was cut by 0 bases and J by 0 bases, with 19 bases left in between. Looked up from germline, CDR1 is DFQATT and CDR2 is SNEGSKA (reference sequence). Sample time point: patch test 1, 2 weeks after DPC sensitization. Treatment of the sample: therapeutic diphenylcyclopropenone sensitization with weekly scalp DPC. The template was total RNA from unfractionated whole blood. Single cDNA molecules in the library carried unique molecular identifiers attached during preparation. TCRdb called the RACE reads again in MiXCR, with one record for every CDR3 protein. The sample lists approximately 90,000 distinct CDR3 sequences, 10% to 13% occurring once. Findings and limits, study-wide: There was no change with DPC sensitization in TCRs above 1 in 1000 frequency.

Notes on this clonotype: Its antigen is undetermined.

This clonotype was obtained from a middle-aged man with alopecia areata. Some clones in this sample may be carry-over from other donors' samples. The specimen was whole blood, collected in connection with sensitization to the hapten diphenylcyclopropenone (DPC). The chain combines TRBV20-1 with TRBJ2-3; D is uncertain. The CDR3: CSARDRQFQVGSTDTQYF. CDR3 DNA sequence: TGCAGTGCTAGAGATCGGCAATTTCAAGTAGGAAGCACAGATACGCAGTATTTT.